This T cell receptor beta chain appears in the sequencing data of a study of T cell responses to AZD1222 COVID-19 vaccine. V dropped 1 base and J dropped 0 bases, with 7 bases sitting between them. Germline V gene lookup returns CDR1 LNHNV and CDR2 YYDKDF (reference sequence). The CDR3 length is 15 residues. Clones were read by immunoSEQ multiplex PCR, and TCRdb kept only the in-frame ones, dropping some. The sample carries 150,000 to 190,000 clones, over 90% recorded once. The sample consisted of peripheral blood, taken 28 days after the second AZD1222 dose. The chain couples TRBV15 to TRBJ1-3; D call uncertain. The receptor's source is an adult who received the AZD1222 COVID-19 vaccine. DNA of the CDR3: TGTGCCACCAGCAGAGGTCGGAACTCTGGAAACACCATATATTTT. This codes for CATSRGRNSGNTIYF. The full variable domain, rest sourced from reference TRBV15 and TRBJ1-3, is DAMVIQNPRYQVTQFGKPVTLSCSQTLNHNVMYWYQQKSSQAPKLLFHYYDKDFNNEADTPDNFQSRRPNTSFCFLDIRSPGLGDTAMYLCATSRGRNSGNTIYFGEGSWLTVV.